Sequencing of this T cell receptor beta chain was carried out in a study of blood T cell repertoires in COVID-19. Study information: Sources were T cells, B-cell-depleted T cells, or PBMCs; the material itself was cDNA or gDNA.

With V trimmed by 2 bases and J by 0 bases, 12 bases remained unmatched. The CDR3 totals 19 residues. Germline V gene data show CDR1 as MNHEY and CDR2 as SMNVEV (reference sequence). The data were produced by immunoSEQ multiplex PCR, yet TCRdb's version contains in-frame clones alone and is incomplete. In the table there are some 300,000 clones, 90% of which are singletons. The chain recombines TRBV27 with TRBJ1-4; TRBD1 matches at 7 bases. The source of this sequence is a middle-aged woman with COVID-19, enrolled during active disease. The sample consisted of peripheral blood. The CDR3 here is CASSLRGGRVGATNEKLFF. CDR3 bases: TGTGCCAGCAGTTTAAGAGGGGGCAGAGTTGGTGCAACTAATGAAAAACTGTTTTTT.